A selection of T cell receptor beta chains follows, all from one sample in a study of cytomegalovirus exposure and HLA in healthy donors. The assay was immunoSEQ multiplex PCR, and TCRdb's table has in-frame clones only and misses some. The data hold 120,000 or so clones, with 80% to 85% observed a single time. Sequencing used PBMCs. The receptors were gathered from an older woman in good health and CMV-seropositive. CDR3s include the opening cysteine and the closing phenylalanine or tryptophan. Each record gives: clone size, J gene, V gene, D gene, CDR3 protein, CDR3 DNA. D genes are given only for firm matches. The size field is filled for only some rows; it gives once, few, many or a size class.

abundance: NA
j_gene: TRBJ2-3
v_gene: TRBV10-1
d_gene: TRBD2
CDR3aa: CASSPSGRPTDTQYF
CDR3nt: TGCGCCAGCAGTCCTAGCGGGAGGCCGACAGATACGCAGTATTTT

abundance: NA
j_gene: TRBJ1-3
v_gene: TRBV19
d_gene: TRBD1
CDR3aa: CASNSAFTGDTIYF
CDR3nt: TGTGCCAGTAATTCGGCCTTTACAGGGGACACCATATATTTT

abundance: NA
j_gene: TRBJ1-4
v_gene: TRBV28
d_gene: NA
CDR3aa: CASSFPGRVDQKLFF
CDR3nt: TGTGCCAGCAGTTTCCCAGGGAGGGTTGATCAAAAACTGTTTTTT

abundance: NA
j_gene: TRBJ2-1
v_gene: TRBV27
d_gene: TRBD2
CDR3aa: CASNPSSGYNEQFF
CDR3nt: TGTGCCAGCAATCCATCTAGCGGATACAATGAGCAGTTCTTC

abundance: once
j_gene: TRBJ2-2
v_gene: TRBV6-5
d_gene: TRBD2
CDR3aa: CASSYAGGNTGELFF
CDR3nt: TGTGCCAGCAGTTACGCGGGAGGCAACACCGGGGAGCTGTTTTTT

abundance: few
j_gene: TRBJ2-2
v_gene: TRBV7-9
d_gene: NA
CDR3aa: CASSLPSPAGVVTGELFF
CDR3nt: TGTGCCAGCAGCTTACCCTCACCGGCAGGGGTAGTCACCGGGGAGCTGTTTTTT

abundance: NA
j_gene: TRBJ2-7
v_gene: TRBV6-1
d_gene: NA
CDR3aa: CASSEAGGSFYEQYF
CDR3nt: TGTGCCAGCAGTGAAGCAGGAGGAAGTTTTTACGAGCAGTACTTC

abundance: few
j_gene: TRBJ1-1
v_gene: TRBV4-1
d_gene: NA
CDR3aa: CASSQDIQGGSTEAFF
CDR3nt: TGCGCCAGCAGCCAAGATATACAGGGAGGGAGCACTGAAGCTTTCTTT

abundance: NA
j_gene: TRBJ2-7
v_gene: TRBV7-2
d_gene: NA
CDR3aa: CASSLRSSGGGLYF
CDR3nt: TGTGCCAGCAGCTTAAGGAGTAGCGGTGGGGGTCTGTACTTC

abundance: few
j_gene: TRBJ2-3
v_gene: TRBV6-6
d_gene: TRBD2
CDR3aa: CASSYGTSSGGDTQYF
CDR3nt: TGTGCCAGCAGTTATGGGACTAGCTCAGGTGGAGATACGCAGTATTTT

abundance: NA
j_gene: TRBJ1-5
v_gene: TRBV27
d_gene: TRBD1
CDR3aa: CASSLIRDSQPQHF
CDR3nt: TGTGCCAGCAGTCTAATCCGGGACAGCCAGCCCCAGCATTTT

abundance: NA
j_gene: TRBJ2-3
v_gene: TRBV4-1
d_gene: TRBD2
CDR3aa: CASSLLAGEFGDTQYF
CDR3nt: TGCGCCAGCAGCCTCCTAGCGGGAGAGTTTGGAGATACGCAGTATTTT

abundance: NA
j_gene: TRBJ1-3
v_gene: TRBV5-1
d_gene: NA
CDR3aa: CASRMSSGNTIYF
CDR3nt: TGCGCCAGCAGGATGAGCTCTGGAAACACCATATATTTT

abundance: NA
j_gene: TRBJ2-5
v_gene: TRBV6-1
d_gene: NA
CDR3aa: CASSETIGGGTQYF
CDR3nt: TGTGCCAGCAGTGAGACTATAGGTGGTGGGACCCAGTACTTC

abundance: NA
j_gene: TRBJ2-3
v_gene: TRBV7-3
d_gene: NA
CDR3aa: CASSATNGDTQYF
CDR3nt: TGTGCCAGCAGCGCTACAAACGGGGATACGCAGTATTTT

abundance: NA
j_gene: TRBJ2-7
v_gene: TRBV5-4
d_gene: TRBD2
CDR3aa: CATSQTSGRHEQYF
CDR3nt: TGTGCCACCTCCCAGACTAGCGGGAGACACGAGCAGTACTTC

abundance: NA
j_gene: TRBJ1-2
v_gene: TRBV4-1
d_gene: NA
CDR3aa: CASSLTGHYGYTF
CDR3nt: TGCGCCAGCAGCCTAACAGGGCACTATGGCTACACCTTC

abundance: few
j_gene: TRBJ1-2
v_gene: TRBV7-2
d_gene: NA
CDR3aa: CASSSRRDGYTF
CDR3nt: TGTGCCAGCAGCTCCCGCCGGGATGGCTACACCTTC

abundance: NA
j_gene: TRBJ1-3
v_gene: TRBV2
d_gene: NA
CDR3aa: CAAHSSGNTIYF
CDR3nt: TGTGCCGCCCACAGCTCTGGAAACACCATATATTTT

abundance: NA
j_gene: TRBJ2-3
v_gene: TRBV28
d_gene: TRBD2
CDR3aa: CASVVAGETDTQYF
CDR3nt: TGTGCCAGTGTAGTAGCGGGAGAAACAGATACGCAGTATTTT

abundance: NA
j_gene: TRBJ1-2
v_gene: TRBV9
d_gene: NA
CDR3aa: CASSRQDFYGYTF
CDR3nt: TGTGCCAGCAGCAGACAGGACTTCTATGGCTACACCTTC

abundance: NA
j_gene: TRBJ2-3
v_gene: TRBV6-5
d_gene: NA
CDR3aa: CASSYAGSTVDTQYF
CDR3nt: TGTGCCAGCAGTTACGCGGGATCGACCGTAGATACGCAGTATTTT

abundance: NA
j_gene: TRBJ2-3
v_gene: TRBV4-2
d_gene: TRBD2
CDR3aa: CASSQGAGGPADTQYF
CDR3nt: TGTGCCAGCAGCCAAGGAGCGGGAGGGCCAGCAGATACGCAGTATTTT

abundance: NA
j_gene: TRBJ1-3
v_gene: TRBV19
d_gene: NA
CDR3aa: CASSYALTPSGNTIYF
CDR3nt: TGTGCCAGTAGTTACGCCCTTACTCCCTCTGGAAACACCATATATTTT

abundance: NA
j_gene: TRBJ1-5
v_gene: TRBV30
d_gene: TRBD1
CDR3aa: CAWGDRGLYQPQHF
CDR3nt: TGTGCCTGGGGGGACAGGGGGCTATATCAGCCCCAGCATTTT

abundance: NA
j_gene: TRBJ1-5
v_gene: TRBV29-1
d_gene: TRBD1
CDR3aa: CSVGRGTNQPQHF
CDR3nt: TGCAGCGTTGGCAGGGGGACTAATCAGCCCCAGCATTTT

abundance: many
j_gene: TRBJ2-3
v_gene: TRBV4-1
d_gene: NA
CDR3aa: CASSQGGTSQDTQYF
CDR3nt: TGCGCCAGCAGCCAAGGAGGGACATCCCAAGATACGCAGTATTTT

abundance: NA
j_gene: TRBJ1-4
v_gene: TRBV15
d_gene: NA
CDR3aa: CATSREGAKGEKLFF
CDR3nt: TGTGCCACCAGCAGAGAGGGGGCTAAGGGTGAAAAACTGTTTTTT